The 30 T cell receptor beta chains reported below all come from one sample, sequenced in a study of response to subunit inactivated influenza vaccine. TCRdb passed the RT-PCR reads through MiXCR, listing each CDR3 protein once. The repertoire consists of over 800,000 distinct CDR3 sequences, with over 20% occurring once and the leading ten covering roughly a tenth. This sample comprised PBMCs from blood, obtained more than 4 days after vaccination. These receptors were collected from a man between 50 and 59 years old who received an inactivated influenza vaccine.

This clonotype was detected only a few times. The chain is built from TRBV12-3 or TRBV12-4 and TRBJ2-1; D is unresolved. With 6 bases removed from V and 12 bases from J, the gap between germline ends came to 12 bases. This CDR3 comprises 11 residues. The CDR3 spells CASRGSGGQFF. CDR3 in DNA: TGTGCCAGCAGAGGGTCGGGTGGGCAGTTCTTC.

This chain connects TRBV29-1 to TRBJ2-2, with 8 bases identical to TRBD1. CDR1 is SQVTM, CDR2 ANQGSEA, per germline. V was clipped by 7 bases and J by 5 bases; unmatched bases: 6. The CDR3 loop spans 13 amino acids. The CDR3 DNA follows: TGCAGCGCTCATGGACAGGGTACCGGGGAGCTGTTTTTT. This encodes CSAHGQGTGELFF.

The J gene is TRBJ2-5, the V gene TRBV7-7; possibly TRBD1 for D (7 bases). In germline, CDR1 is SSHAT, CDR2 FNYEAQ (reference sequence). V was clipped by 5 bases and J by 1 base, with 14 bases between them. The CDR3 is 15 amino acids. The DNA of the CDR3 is TGTGCCAGCAGCCGGGGGACAGCCACCCAAGAGACCCAGTACTTC. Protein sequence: CASSRGTATQETQYF. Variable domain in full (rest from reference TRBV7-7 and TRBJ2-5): GAGVSQSPRYKVTKRGQDVTLRCDPISSHATLYWYQQALGQGPEFLTYFNYEAQPDKSGLPSDRFSAERPEGSISTLTIQRTEQRDSAMYRCASSRGTATQETQYFGPGTRLLVL.

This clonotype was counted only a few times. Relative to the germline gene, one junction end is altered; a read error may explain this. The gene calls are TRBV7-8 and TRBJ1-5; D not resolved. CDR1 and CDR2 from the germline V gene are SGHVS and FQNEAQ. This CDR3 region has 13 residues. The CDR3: CASSLTSTQPQHF. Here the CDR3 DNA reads TGTGCCAGCAGCTTAACCAGCACTCAGCCCCAGCATTTT.

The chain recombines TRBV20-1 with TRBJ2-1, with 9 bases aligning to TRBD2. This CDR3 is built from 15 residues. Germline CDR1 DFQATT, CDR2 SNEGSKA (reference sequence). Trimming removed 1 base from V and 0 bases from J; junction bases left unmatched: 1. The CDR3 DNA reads TGCAGTGCTAGAGGCGGGAGGGACTCCTACAATGAGCAGTTCTTC. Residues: CSARGGRDSYNEQFF.

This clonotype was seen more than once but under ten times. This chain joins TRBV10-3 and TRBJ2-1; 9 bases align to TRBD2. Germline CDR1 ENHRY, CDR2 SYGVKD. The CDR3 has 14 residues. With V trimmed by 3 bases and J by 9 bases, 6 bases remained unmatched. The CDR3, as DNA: TGTGCCATCAGTGATAGCGGGGGCCCTTTTGAGCAGTTCTTC. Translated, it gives CAISDSGGPFEQFF.

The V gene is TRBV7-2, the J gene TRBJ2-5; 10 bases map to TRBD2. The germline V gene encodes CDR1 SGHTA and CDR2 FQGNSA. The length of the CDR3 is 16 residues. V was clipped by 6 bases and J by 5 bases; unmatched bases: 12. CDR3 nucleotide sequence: TGTGCCAGCAGAGTGTCTAGCGGGAGTACTTGGGAGACCCAGTACTTC. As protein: CASRVSSGSTWETQYF.

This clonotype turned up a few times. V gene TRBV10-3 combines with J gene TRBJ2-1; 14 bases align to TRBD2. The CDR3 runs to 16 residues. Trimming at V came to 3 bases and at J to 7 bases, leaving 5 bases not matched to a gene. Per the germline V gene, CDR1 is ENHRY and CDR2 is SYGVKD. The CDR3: CAISDGTSGRGNEQFF. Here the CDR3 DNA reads TGTGCCATCAGTGACGGGACTAGCGGGAGAGGGAATGAGCAGTTCTTC.

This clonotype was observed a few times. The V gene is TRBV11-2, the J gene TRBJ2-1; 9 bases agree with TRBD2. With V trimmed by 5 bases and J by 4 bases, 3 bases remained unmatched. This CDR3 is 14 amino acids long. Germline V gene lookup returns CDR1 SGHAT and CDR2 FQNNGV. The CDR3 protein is CASSPSGAYNEQFF. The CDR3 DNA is TGTGCCAGCAGCCCTAGCGGGGCTTACAATGAGCAGTTCTTC.

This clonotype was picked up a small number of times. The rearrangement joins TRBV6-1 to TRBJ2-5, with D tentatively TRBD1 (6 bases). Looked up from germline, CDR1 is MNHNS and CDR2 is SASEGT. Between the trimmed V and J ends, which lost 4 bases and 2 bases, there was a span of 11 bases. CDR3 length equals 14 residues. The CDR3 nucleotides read TGTGCCAGCAGTGCCTGGGGGCAACAAGAGACCCAGTACTTC. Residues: CASSAWGQQETQYF.

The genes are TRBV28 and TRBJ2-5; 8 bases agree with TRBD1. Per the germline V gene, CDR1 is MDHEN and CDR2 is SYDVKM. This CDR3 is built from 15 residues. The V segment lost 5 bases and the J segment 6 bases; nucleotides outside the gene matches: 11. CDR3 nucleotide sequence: TGTGCCAGCAGTCCGCAGGACAGGGTCGGGAAGACCCAGTACTTC. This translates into CASSPQDRVGKTQYF.

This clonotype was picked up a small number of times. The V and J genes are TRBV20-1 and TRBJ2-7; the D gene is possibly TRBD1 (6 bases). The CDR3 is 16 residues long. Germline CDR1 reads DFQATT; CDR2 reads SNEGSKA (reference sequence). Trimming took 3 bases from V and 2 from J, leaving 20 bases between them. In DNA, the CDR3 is TGCAGTGCTAGCTATGAGGGGGTCTTAGGGCCCTACGAGCAGTACTTC. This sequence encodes CSASYEGVLGPYEQYF.

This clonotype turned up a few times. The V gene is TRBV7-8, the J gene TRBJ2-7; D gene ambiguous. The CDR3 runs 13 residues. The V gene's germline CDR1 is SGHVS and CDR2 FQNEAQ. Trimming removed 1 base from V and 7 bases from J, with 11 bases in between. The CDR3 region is CASSLGRLGEQYF. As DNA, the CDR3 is TGTGCCAGCAGCTTAGGACGTCTCGGAGAGCAGTACTTC.

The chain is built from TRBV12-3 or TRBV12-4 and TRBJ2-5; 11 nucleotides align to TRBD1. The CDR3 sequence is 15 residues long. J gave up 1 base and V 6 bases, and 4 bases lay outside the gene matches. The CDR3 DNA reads TGTGCCAGCAGAGTCGGGACAGGGGGCCAAGAGACCCAGTACTTC. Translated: CASRVGTGGQETQYF.

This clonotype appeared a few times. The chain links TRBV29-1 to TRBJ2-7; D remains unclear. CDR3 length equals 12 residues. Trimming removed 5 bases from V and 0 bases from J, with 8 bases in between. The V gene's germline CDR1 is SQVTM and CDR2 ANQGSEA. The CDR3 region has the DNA TGCAGCGTTTTTATGGGCTCCTACGAGCAGTACTTC. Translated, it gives CSVFMGSYEQYF.

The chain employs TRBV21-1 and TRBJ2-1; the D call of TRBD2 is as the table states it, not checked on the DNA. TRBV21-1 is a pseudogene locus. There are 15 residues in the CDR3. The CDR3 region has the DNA TGTGCCAGCAGCAAAATCACGGGAGGGCCAAATGAGCAGTTCTTC. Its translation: CASSKITGGPNEQFF.

The DNA of the CDR3 is TGTGCCAGGAGCCCCGGGCCCGTTGAGACCCAGTACTTC. It encodes CARSPGPVETQYF. J is TRBJ2-5 and V is TRBV5-5; D is unclear. The CDR3 runs 13 residues. The V gene's germline CDR1 is SGHKS and CDR2 YYEKEE (reference sequence). V lost 8 bases and J 5 bases, leaving 16 bases between the germline ends.

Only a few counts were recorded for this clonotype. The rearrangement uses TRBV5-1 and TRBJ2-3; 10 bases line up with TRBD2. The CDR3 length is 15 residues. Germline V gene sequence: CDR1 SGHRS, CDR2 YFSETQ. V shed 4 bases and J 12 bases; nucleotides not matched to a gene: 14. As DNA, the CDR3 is TGCGCCAGCAGCCACGGACTAGCGGCAAGCCCCCAACAGTATTTT. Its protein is CASSHGLAASPQQYF.

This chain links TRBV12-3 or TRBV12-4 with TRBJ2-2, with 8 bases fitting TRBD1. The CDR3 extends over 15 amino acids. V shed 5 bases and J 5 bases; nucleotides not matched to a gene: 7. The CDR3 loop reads CASSREQGGTGELFF. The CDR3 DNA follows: TGTGCCAGCAGTAGAGAACAGGGGGGAACCGGGGAGCTGTTTTTT.

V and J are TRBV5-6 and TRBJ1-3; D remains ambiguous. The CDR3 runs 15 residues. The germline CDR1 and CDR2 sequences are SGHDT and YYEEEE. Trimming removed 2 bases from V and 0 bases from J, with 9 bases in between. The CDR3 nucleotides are TGTGCCAGCAGCTTTGCCGGGGTCTCTGGAAACACCATATATTTT. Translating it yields CASSFAGVSGNTIYF.

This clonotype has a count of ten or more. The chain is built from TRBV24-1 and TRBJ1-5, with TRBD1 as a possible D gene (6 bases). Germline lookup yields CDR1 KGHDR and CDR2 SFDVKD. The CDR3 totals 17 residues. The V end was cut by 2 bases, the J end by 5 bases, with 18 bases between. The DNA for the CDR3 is TGTGCCACCAGTGATTCCCGTACCGGGACAAGCTATCAGCCCCAGCATTTT. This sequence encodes CATSDSRTGTSYQPQHF.

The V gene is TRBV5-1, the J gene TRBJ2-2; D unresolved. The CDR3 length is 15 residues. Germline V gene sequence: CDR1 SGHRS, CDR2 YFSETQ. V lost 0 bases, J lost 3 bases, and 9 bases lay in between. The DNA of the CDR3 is TGCGCCAGCAGCTTGGCCGTACAAGACACCGGGGAGCTGTTTTTT. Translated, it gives CASSLAVQDTGELFF.

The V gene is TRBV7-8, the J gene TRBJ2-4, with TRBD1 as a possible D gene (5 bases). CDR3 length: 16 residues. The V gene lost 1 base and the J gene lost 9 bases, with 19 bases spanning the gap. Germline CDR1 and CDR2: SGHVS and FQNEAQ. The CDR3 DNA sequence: TGTGCCAGCAGCTTAGTAAGGGGTAAAGGGATGGGCATTCAGTACTTC. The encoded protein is CASSLVRGKGMGIQYF.

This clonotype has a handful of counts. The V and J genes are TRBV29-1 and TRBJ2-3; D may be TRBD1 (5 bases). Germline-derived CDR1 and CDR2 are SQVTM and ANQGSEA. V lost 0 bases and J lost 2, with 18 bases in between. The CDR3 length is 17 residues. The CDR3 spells CSVEDPVGQGTTDTQYF. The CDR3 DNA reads TGCAGCGTTGAAGATCCAGTGGGCCAGGGAACCACAGATACGCAGTATTTT.

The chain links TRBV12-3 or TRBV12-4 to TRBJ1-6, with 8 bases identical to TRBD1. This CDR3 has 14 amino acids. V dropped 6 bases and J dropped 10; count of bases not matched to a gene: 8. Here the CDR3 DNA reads TGTGCCAGCAGCCTACACAGGGGGAGCTCACCCCTCCACTTT. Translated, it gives CASSLHRGSSPLHF.

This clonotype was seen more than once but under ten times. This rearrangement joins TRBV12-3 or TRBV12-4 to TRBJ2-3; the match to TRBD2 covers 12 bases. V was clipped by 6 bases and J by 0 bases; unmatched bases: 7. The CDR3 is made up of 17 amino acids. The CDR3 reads CASSIRLAGASTDTQYF. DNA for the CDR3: TGTGCCAGCAGCATTAGACTAGCGGGAGCTAGCACAGATACGCAGTATTTT.

The CDR3 DNA sequence: TGCAGTGCTAGGTCCGGACTAGCGCTCAATGAGCAGTTCTTC. Its translation: CSARSGLALNEQFF. V gene TRBV20-1 combines with J gene TRBJ2-1, with 9 positions matching TRBD2. From germline, CDR1 is DFQATT and CDR2 SNEGSKA (reference sequence). V shed 3 bases and J 6 bases; nucleotides not matched to a gene: 6. The length of the CDR3 is 14 residues.

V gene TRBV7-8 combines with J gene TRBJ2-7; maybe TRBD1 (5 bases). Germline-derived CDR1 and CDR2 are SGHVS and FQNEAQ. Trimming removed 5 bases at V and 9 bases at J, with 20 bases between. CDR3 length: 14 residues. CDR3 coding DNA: TGTGCCAGCAGCCCCGCCCCAGGGTTACTCGGGCAGTACTTC. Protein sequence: CASSPAPGLLGQYF.

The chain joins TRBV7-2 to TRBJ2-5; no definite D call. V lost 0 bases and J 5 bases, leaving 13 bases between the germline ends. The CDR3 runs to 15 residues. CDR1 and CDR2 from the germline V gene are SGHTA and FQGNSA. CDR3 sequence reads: CTSSLAPGAAETQYF. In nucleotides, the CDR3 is TGTACCAGCAGCTTAGCCCCCGGTGCAGCCGAGACCCAGTACTTC.

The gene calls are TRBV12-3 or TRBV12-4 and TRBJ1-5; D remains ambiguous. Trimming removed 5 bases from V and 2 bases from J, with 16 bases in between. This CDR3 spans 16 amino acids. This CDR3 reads CASSPRGDPGNQPQHF. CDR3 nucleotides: TGTGCCAGCAGTCCTCGAGGTGACCCTGGCAATCAGCCCCAGCATTTT.